These 32 T cell receptor beta chains originate from one sample sequenced in a study of T cell changes during pregnancy in multiple sclerosis. Sequenced by immunoSEQ multiplex PCR; TCRdb stores in-frame clones only, minus some. Of 110,000 or so clones listed, 85% to 95% were seen once; the top ten hold approximately 6.2%. The sample consisted of peripheral blood, taken before pregnancy. Receptors originate from a female donor with multiple sclerosis, enrolled in a pregnancy study.

This clone is a singleton in its sample. The chain couples TRBV23-1 to TRBJ1-4, with a weak D call TRBD1 (6 bases). TRBV23-1 is classed as an ORF, of uncertain function. V dropped 3 bases and J dropped 8 bases, with 13 bases sitting between them. The CDR3 totals 14 residues. The CDR3 coding sequence is TGCGCCAGCAGTCAGGACAGAAGGAAGGAAAAACTGTTTTTT. Translating it yields CASSQDRRKEKLFF.

This clone has a single count. J is TRBJ2-7 and V is TRBV27; 11 nucleotides line up with TRBD2. The germline gives CDR1 MNHEY, CDR2 SMNVEV (reference sequence). The V segment lost 6 bases and the J segment 2 bases; nucleotides outside the gene matches: 6. The CDR3 totals 15 residues. This CDR3 is CASSQTSGIAYEQYF. As DNA, the CDR3 is TGTGCCAGCAGCCAGACTAGCGGGATTGCCTACGAGCAGTACTTC.

This chain's CDR3 is CASSPQRGPYNEQFF. The CDR3 region has the DNA TGTGCCAGCAGCCCGCAGCGGGGCCCATACAATGAGCAGTTCTTC. V gene TRBV7-8 combines with J gene TRBJ2-1, with TRBD2 matching 7 bases. This CDR3 region has 15 residues. Germline V CDR1 and CDR2: SGHVS, FQNEAQ. Trimming removed 5 bases from V and 4 bases from J; junction bases left unmatched: 8.

The gene calls are TRBV4-1 and TRBJ1-2, with 7 bases matching TRBD1. The ends lost 0 bases at V and 6 bases at J; junction bases unmatched: 4. There are 14 residues in the CDR3. Germline V gene sequence: CDR1 MGHRA, CDR2 YSYEKL. The CDR3 DNA follows: TGCGCCAGCAGCCAAGACATAACAGGGGATGGCTACACCTTC. It specifies CASSQDITGDGYTF.

The V and J genes are TRBV5-6 and TRBJ2-3, with 9 bases identical to TRBD1. The V and J ends lost 0 bases and 0 bases, in that order; junction bases with no gene match: 2. The CDR3 runs to 16 residues. The V gene's germline CDR1 is SGHDT and CDR2 YYEEEE. CDR3 sequence (DNA): TGTGCCAGCAGCTTGGCAGGACAGGGGAGCACAGATACGCAGTATTTT. Protein product: CASSLAGQGSTDTQYF.

The chain carries TRBV5-4 and TRBJ2-3; the D gene is possibly TRBD2 (6 bases). The CDR3 length is 16 residues. V shed 4 bases and J shed 3 bases, with 18 bases lying between them. The germline CDR1 and CDR2 sequences are SGHNT and YYREEE (reference sequence). CDR3 DNA: TGTGCCAGCAGCGTGGGCGGCCGGGGGAGAACAGATACGCAGTATTTT. Protein: CASSVGGRGRTDTQYF.

The chain recombines TRBV6-1 with TRBJ1-1, with a tentative D call TRBD1 (5 bases). The V gene lost 2 bases and the J gene lost 6 bases, with 16 bases spanning the gap. CDR1 is MNHNS and CDR2 is SASEGT in the germline V gene. This CDR3 is built from 15 residues. CDR3 sequence (DNA): TGTGCCAGCAGTGAAATCGAAAGGGGAAGGGCTGAAGCTTTCTTT. Translation gives CASSEIERGRAEAFF.

This clone came up once. The chain couples TRBV7-3 to TRBJ2-1; 8 bases align to TRBD1. This CDR3 comprises 17 residues. Germline assignment: CDR1 SGHTA and CDR2 FQGTGA. J was trimmed by 4 bases and V by 2 bases; bases with no gene match: 10. DNA for the CDR3: TGTGCCAGCAGCTTAGGGGCAGGGGGCAGTGGGTACAATGAGCAGTTCTTC. As protein: CASSLGAGGSGYNEQFF.

About this clone itself: The sample holds other DNA sequences that translate to the same CDR3. The chain employs TRBV6-5 and TRBJ1-1, with D possibly matching TRBD1 (5 bases). Trimming pared 6 bases from V and 4 bases from J, leaving 12 bases between. There are 13 residues in the CDR3. The germline V gene encodes CDR1 MNHEY and CDR2 SVGAGI. The DNA for the CDR3 is TGTGCCAGCAGCCCTGGGAGGGGCACTGAAGCTTTCTTT. Translation gives CASSPGRGTEAFF.

In this sample, this clone turned up once. This chain joins TRBV7-9 and TRBJ2-5; D perhaps matches TRBD2 (6 bases). Trimming shortened V by 7 bases and J by 5 bases, and 20 bases separated the two germline ends. Per the germline V gene, CDR1 is SEHNR and CDR2 is FQNEAQ (reference sequence). CDR3 length: 15 residues. CDR3: CASTARDGGQETQYF. DNA of the CDR3: TGTGCCAGCACCGCGCGGGACGGGGGTCAGGAGACCCAGTACTTC.

The CDR3 region has the DNA TGTGCCAGCAGTGGAACAGTTACCGGGGAGCTGTTTTTT. This encodes CASSGTVTGELFF. The chain recombines TRBV6-1 with TRBJ2-2, with no clear D. This CDR3 region has 13 residues. Trimming pared 4 bases from V and 5 bases from J, leaving 8 bases between. Germline V gene data show CDR1 as MNHNS and CDR2 as SASEGT.

The J gene is TRBJ2-3, the V gene TRBV6-6; TRBD2 matches 12 bases. CDR1 is MNHNY and CDR2 is SVGAGI in the germline V gene (reference sequence). The CDR3 has 14 amino acids. Trimming at V came to 6 bases and at J to 10 bases, leaving 8 bases not matched to a gene. The CDR3 protein is CASSPTSGGQAQYF. Here the CDR3 DNA reads TGTGCCAGCAGCCCGACTAGCGGGGGCCAGGCGCAGTATTTT.

The V and J genes are TRBV7-8 and TRBJ2-3, with 7 bases that match TRBD2. V was clipped by 5 bases and J by 6 bases; unmatched bases: 11. Germline CDR1 is SGHVS and CDR2 is FQNEAQ. This CDR3 has 15 amino acids. In DNA, the CDR3 is TGTGCCAGCAGCCCCCGAAGGCTAGCGGCGGATACGCAGTATTTT. This encodes CASSPRRLAADTQYF.

J is TRBJ2-3 and V is TRBV9, with 8 nucleotides matching TRBD1. Unmatched junction bases numbered 3, after V lost 0 bases and J lost 3 bases. Per germline, CDR1 SGDLS and CDR2 YYNGEE. The CDR3 sequence is 15 residues long. This chain's CDR3 is CASSVDTGGTDTQYF. The CDR3 coding sequence is TGTGCCAGCAGCGTAGATACAGGGGGTACAGATACGCAGTATTTT.

This clone was seen a few times. The chain is built from TRBV5-1 and TRBJ1-1; 10 bases are shared with TRBD1. Germline assignment: CDR1 SGHRS and CDR2 YFSETQ. This CDR3 spans 15 amino acids. The V gene end was trimmed by 3 bases and the J gene end by 5 bases; junction bases not matched to a gene: 7. CDR3 in amino acids: CASSSTGTGVTEAFF. The CDR3, as DNA: TGCGCCAGCAGCTCCACCGGGACAGGGGTTACTGAAGCTTTCTTT.

The CDR3 spells CASSLNQRGADTQYF. In DNA, the CDR3 is TGTGCCAGCAGCTTGAACCAGCGGGGGGCAGATACGCAGTATTTT. V is TRBV5-6 and J is TRBJ2-3; TRBD2 aligns across 9 bases. Germline lookup yields CDR1 SGHDT and CDR2 YYEEEE. This CDR3 contains 15 residues. V was pared by 1 base and J by 4 bases, with 4 bases of the junction left unmatched.

This clone appeared once. The chain joins TRBV30 to TRBJ1-3; no reliable D call. Germline-derived CDR1 and CDR2 are GTSNPN and SVGIG (reference sequence). The CDR3 has 13 amino acids. Trimming left V 4 bases short and J 8 bases short, with 15 bases between. The CDR3 loop reads CAWTAGAKHTIYF. The CDR3 DNA reads TGTGCCTGGACCGCAGGCGCGAAGCACACCATATATTTT.

The rearrangement uses TRBV5-1 and TRBJ1-2; D perhaps matches TRBD1 (6 bases). V was clipped by 2 bases and J by 1 base, with 12 bases between them. Germline CDR1 SGHRS, CDR2 YFSETQ. The CDR3 is made up of 15 amino acids. CDR3 residues: CASSLGGTRNYGYTF. The CDR3, as DNA: TGCGCCAGCAGCTTAGGGGGAACCCGTAACTATGGCTACACCTTC.

The rearrangement uses TRBV30 and TRBJ1-2, with a weak D call TRBD1 (5 bases). The V gene lost 3 bases and the J gene lost 8 bases, with 25 bases spanning the gap. CDR3 length: 16 residues. Germline CDR1 reads GTSNPN; CDR2 reads SVGIG (reference sequence). In DNA form, the CDR3 reads TGTGCCTGGAGCGTAGTTATCTGGGGGGGGTTGGAAGGCTACACCTTC. Amino acid sequence: CAWSVVIWGGLEGYTF.

The genes are TRBV5-8 and TRBJ2-1; TRBD2 is a possible D gene (5 bases). CDR1 SGHTS and CDR2 YDEGEE come from the germline V gene. The CDR3 is made up of 12 amino acids. The V end was cut by 5 bases, the J end by 13 bases, with 16 bases between. The CDR3: CASRLNGETQFF. CDR3 bases: TGTGCCAGCAGGCTAAACGGGGAGACCCAGTTCTTC.

The CDR3 is CASSGQGANTDTQYF. Here the CDR3 DNA reads TGTGCCAGCAGCGGACAGGGGGCCAACACAGATACGCAGTATTTT. The gene calls are TRBV2 and TRBJ2-3; 11 positions match TRBD1. Trimming removed 6 bases from V and 2 bases from J; junction bases left unmatched: 4. CDR1 is SNHLY and CDR2 is FYNNEI in the germline V gene. The CDR3 sequence is 15 residues long.

V and J are TRBV6-1 and TRBJ1-5; the match to TRBD1 covers 7 bases. J lost 4 bases, V lost 6 bases, and 3 bases had no gene match. Germline V gene sequence: CDR1 MNHNS, CDR2 SASEGT. The CDR3 is made up of 13 amino acids. The CDR3 spells CASSIQGNQPQHF. As DNA, the CDR3 is TGTGCCAGCAGCATACAGGGGAATCAGCCCCAGCATTTT.

The table lists this clone with a few counts. This chain joins TRBV5-5 and TRBJ1-4, with TRBD1 identical over 10 bases. The trim removed 3 bases at V and 7 bases at J, leaving 6 bases unmatched. Germline V CDR1 and CDR2: SGHKS, YYEKEE (reference sequence). The CDR3 runs to 15 residues. The CDR3 spells CASSSGTGAFEKLFF. For the CDR3, the DNA is TGTGCCAGCAGCTCGGGGACAGGGGCGTTTGAAAAACTGTTTTTT.

V gene TRBV28 combines with J gene TRBJ1-3; perhaps TRBD1 as D (6 bases). The CDR3 contains 15 residues. Germline V gene lookup returns CDR1 MDHEN and CDR2 SYDVKM. V was trimmed by 3 bases and J by 0 bases, leaving 9 bases between them. The CDR3 DNA follows: TGTGCCAGCAGTTTTAAACAGGGCTCTGGAAACACCATATATTTT. This encodes CASSFKQGSGNTIYF. The full variable domain, its missing parts supplied by reference TRBV28 and TRBJ1-3, is DVKVTQSSRYLVKRTGEKVFLECVQDMDHENMFWYRQDPGLGLRLIYFSYDVKMKEKGDIPEGYSVSREKKERFSLILESASTNQTSMYLCASSFKQGSGNTIYFGEGSWLTVV.

The chain combines TRBV30 with TRBJ2-7; TRBD1 matches 8 bases. Per germline, CDR1 GTSNPN and CDR2 SVGIG (reference sequence). Losses at the gene ends were 5 bases for V and 9 bases for J; bases not matched to a gene: 6. This CDR3 is 11 amino acids long. The CDR3 region has the DNA TGTGCCTGGGCGACCGGGACAGGGCAGTACTTC. Translated: CAWATGTGQYF.

This chain joins TRBV7-9 and TRBJ1-1; TRBD1 might be the D (5 bases). From germline, CDR1 is SEHNR and CDR2 FQNEAQ (reference sequence). CDR3 size: 14 residues. V was clipped by 2 bases and J by 5 bases, with 12 bases between them. This CDR3 reads CASSLFQGGTEAFF. The CDR3 DNA follows: TGTGCCAGCAGCTTATTCCAGGGAGGTACTGAAGCTTTCTTT.

The chain joins TRBV28 to TRBJ1-4, with 9 bases that match TRBD1. The length of the CDR3 is 13 residues. V shed 5 bases and J 10 bases; nucleotides not matched to a gene: 5. Germline-derived CDR1 and CDR2 are MDHEN and SYDVKM. The CDR3 spells CASSRGDRAKLFF. The CDR3 DNA reads TGTGCCAGCAGTCGCGGGGACAGGGCAAAACTGTTTTTT.

V is TRBV19 and J is TRBJ2-2, with TRBD1 identical over 8 bases. There are 15 residues in the CDR3. Germline values: CDR1 LNHDA, CDR2 SQIVND (reference sequence). After removal of 5 bases from V and 5 bases from J, the junction contained 7 bases not matched to a gene. In DNA form, the CDR3 reads TGTGCCAGTAGTGAAGGACAGGGTTGGACCGGGGAGCTGTTTTTT. This encodes CASSEGQGWTGELFF.

The rearrangement uses TRBV18 and TRBJ2-5, with a tentative D call TRBD2 (6 bases). CDR1 and CDR2 from the germline V gene are KGHSH and LQKENI. The V end lost 3 bases, the J end lost 5 bases, and 7 bases lay between the germline ends. The CDR3 length is 12 residues. CDR3 in DNA: TGTGCCAGCTCACCGGGAGGTGAGACCCAGTACTTC. Its protein product is CASSPGGETQYF.

V and J are TRBV7-9 and TRBJ1-6, with D maybe TRBD1 (5 bases). CDR1 is SEHNR, CDR2 FQNEAQ, per germline (reference sequence). This CDR3 region has 15 residues. V was cut by 5 bases and J by 6 bases, with 14 bases left in between. CDR3 sequence: CASSPRGDPNSPLHF. DNA for the CDR3: TGTGCCAGCAGCCCCCGGGGGGACCCTAATTCACCCCTCCACTTT.

This chain uses TRBV9 with TRBJ2-7, with unresolved D. V lost 0 bases to trimming and J lost 3 bases, with 13 bases between them. The CDR3 totals 15 residues. Germline V gene data show CDR1 as SGDLS and CDR2 as YYNGEE. The DNA for the CDR3 is TGTGCCAGCAGCGTAGATGGCAGCGCGAACTACGAGCAGTACTTC. Its translation is CASSVDGSANYEQYF.

The V and J genes are TRBV27 and TRBJ1-2; 7 nucleotides align to TRBD1. This CDR3 region has 14 residues. Germline loops: CDR1 MNHEY, CDR2 SMNVEV (reference sequence). V gave up 3 bases and J gave up 10 bases; unmatched junction bases: 11. CDR3 loop: CASSLSGTVPSYTF. In DNA form, the CDR3 reads TGTGCCAGCAGTTTGTCCGGGACAGTCCCTTCCTACACCTTC.